The T cell receptor (beta chain) described here comes from a study of blood T cell repertoires in COVID-19. Turning to the study itself: The origin of the acute and convalescent COVID-19 samples was the United States, Italy and Spain. PBMCs, B-cell-depleted T cells, or T cells were the source of the cDNA or gDNA that made up the material.

How the authors handled the data: Amplification with reference gene primers provided the estimates of nucleated cell counts. Produced via immunoSEQ multiplex PCR; TCRdb's table is partial and in-frame only. V, J and clone size derive from that table, while D and trimming were established from the DNA sequence. The sample yields about 99,000 clones, about 87% seen once. Sequencing was performed on peripheral blood. This receptor was identified in a man over 45 with acute or convalescent COVID-19.

Here the CDR3 reads CASSWAGVGTLTGYTF. CDR3 coding DNA: TGTGCCAGCAGTTGGGCAGGGGTGGGGACCCTAACGGGCTACACCTTC. The chain couples TRBV27 to TRBJ1-2, with a weak D call TRBD1 (6 bases). From germline, CDR1 is MNHEY and CDR2 SMNVEV (reference sequence). Trimming took off 4 bases at V and 8 bases at J, with 23 bases between the two ends. The CDR3 has 16 amino acids.